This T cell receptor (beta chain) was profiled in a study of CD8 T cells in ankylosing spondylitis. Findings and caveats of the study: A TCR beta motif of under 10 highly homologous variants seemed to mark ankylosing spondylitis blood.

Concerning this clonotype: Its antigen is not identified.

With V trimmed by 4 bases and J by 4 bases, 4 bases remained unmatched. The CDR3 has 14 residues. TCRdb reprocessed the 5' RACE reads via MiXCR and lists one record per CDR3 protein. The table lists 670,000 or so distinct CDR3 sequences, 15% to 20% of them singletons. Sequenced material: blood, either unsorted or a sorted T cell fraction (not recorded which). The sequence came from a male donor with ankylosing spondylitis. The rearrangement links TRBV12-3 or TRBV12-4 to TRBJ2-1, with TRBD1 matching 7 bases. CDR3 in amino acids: CASSWAGGYNEQFF. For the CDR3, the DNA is TGTGCCAGCAGTTGGGCAGGGGGATACAATGAGCAGTTCTTC.